The TCR beta chain under discussion was sequenced for a study of blood T cell repertoires in COVID-19. About the research overall: Spain, Italy and the United States supplied samples that represented acute and convalescent COVID-19. The analysed material was cDNA or gDNA that came from T cells, B-cell-depleted T cells, or PBMCs.

Source study methods: Reference gene primer amplification gave nucleated cell count estimates. TCRdb's copy holds only in-frame clones and misses some; the assay was immunoSEQ multiplex PCR. Clone size and V and J calls were adopted from that table, with D and trimming inferred from the DNA. The sample has 90,000 to 120,000 clones; roughly four fifths are singletons. This CDR3 region has 12 residues. Germline-derived CDR1 and CDR2 are MDHEN and SYDVKM. V dropped 5 bases and J dropped 15; count of bases not matched to a gene: 8. The receptor comes from an elderly woman with active or convalescent COVID-19. The chain employs TRBV28 and TRBJ2-1, with 9 bases matching TRBD1. The sequencing sample was made of peripheral blood. DNA for the CDR3: TGTGCCAGCAGTCGATCCGGGACAGGGTGGTTCTTC. Translation: CASSRSGTGWFF.